Listed below are T cell receptor beta chains from one sample, sequenced in a study of PD-L1 blockade in urothelial cancer. Generated by immunoSEQ multiplex PCR, the TCRdb table keeps only in-frame clones and is missing some. The table has roughly 43,000 clones, approximately 80% seen once. Sequences were derived from PBMCs, sampled around atezolizumab (anti-PD-L1) treatment. These receptors originate from a man between 65 and 80 years old with urothelial cancer. Each CDR3 is given with its conserved first and last residue. D genes are given only for firm matches. A row's size may be missing; if present it is once, few, many or a size class.

>NA|TRBV5-1|TRBD1|TRBJ1-1
CASSLTSQGVTEAFF
>NA|TRBV5-4|TRBD2|TRBJ2-1
CASSLASGILYNEQFF
>NA|TRBV7-8|NA|TRBJ1-3
CASSSRPNQGGVDTIYF
>NA|TRBV7-2|NA|TRBJ1-2
CASSLASGTYGYTF
>NA|TRBV7-6|TRBD2|TRBJ2-1
CASSTSGRYNEQFF
>NA|TRBV2|NA|TRBJ2-3
CASSSLRDTQYF
>NA|TRBV28|TRBD1|TRBJ2-7
CASRPGQGSYEQYF
>NA|TRBV18|NA|TRBJ1-3
CASSPRSLGAGGNTIYF
>few|TRBV2|NA|TRBJ1-5
CASGSQPQHF
>NA|TRBV25-1|NA|TRBJ2-2
CASSELPGDTGELFF
>NA|TRBV7-2|TRBD2|TRBJ2-7
CASSHRLAGGYEQYF
>NA|TRBV15|TRBD1|TRBJ1-5
CATSLQGATPQHF
>NA|TRBV6-1|NA|TRBJ1-1
CASSPGWSQGKAFF
>NA|TRBV6-5|NA|TRBJ1-2
CASNEEQDYYGYTF
>few|TRBV7-9|NA|TRBJ1-2
CASSTTGANHSF
>NA|TRBV5-4|TRBD2|TRBJ2-3
CATRRAGGRDTQYF
>NA|TRBV4-1|NA|TRBJ2-1
CASSPQAGAEGYEQFF
>once|TRBV4-1|NA|TRBJ2-7
CASSQEAQADYEQYF
>NA|TRBV15|NA|TRBJ2-7
CATSRDPQGTYEQYF
>NA|TRBV19|TRBD1|TRBJ2-2
CASSFRQGGHTGELFF
>NA|TRBV9|TRBD1|TRBJ1-1
CASSDRQGDTEAFF
>NA|TRBV4-3|NA|TRBJ2-1
CASSQDTGHSNEQFF